These 14 T cell receptor beta chains originate from one sample sequenced in a study of OX40 agonist ivuxolimab in advanced cancers. Assay: immunoSEQ multiplex PCR; the TCRdb copy retains only in-frame clones and omits some. The table includes approximately 99,000 clones, around 85% detected once. Here the sequenced sample was CD4+ or CD8+ T cells sorted from blood, taken in a trial of the OX40 agonist ivuxolimab. Every receptor here comes from an adult with an advanced solid tumor such as melanoma, head and neck, liver or kidney cancer.

The chain links TRBV6-1 to TRBJ2-5; possible D gene TRBD2, 6 bases. CDR3 length: 16 residues. Germline V gene data show CDR1 as MNHNS and CDR2 as SASEGT. V gave up 2 bases and J gave up 5 bases, with 18 bases separating them. CDR3 bases: TGTGCCAGCAGTGAATATACCGGGACTTTCCGGGAGACCCAGTACTTC. This sequence encodes CASSEYTGTFRETQYF.

The chain combines TRBV27 with TRBJ2-7, with D perhaps being TRBD1 or TRBD2 (5 bases each). CDR3 length: 14 amino acids. Trimming removed 5 bases from V and 2 bases from J, with 13 bases in between. CDR1 and CDR2 from the germline V gene are MNHEY and SMNVEV (reference sequence). CDR3 region: CASSPRGTTYEQYF. Written as DNA, the CDR3 is TGTGCCAGCAGTCCCCGAGGGACCACCTACGAGCAGTACTTC.

The gene calls are TRBV9 and TRBJ1-4; tentative D call: TRBD1 (6 bases). The CDR3 length is 15 residues. Germline CDR1 reads SGDLS; CDR2 reads YYNGEE. V lost 4 bases to trimming and J lost 7 bases, with 17 bases between them. The chain's CDR3 is CASSPITGSGEKLFF. The CDR3, as DNA: TGTGCCAGCAGCCCAATCACAGGGTCTGGTGAAAAACTGTTTTTT.

V is TRBV21-1 and J is TRBJ2-4; the DNA was not used to check the table's D call, TRBD2. TRBV21-1 is tagged as a pseudogene. This CDR3 has 19 residues. The CDR3 bases are TGTGCCAGCAGCAAAGACTCGAACACCGGGGGGGTTGGCAAAAACATTCAGTACTTC. Its translation is CASSKDSNTGGVGKNIQYF.

CDR3 bases: TGTGCCAGCAGCCCATATCGACTAGCGGGGGTTAACTCCTACGAGCAGTACTTC. Amino acid sequence: CASSPYRLAGVNSYEQYF. This chain uses TRBV7-8 with TRBJ2-7, with 12 bases that match TRBD2. Germline V gene lookup returns CDR1 SGHVS and CDR2 FQNEAQ. The CDR3 extends over 18 amino acids. V was clipped by 5 bases and J by 0 bases; unmatched bases: 11.

This clone was seen only a few times. The chain employs TRBV7-9 and TRBJ2-5; D might be TRBD2 (6 bases). With 5 bases removed from V and 5 bases from J, the gap between germline ends came to 24 bases. The V gene's germline CDR1 is SEHNR and CDR2 FQNEAQ (reference sequence). The CDR3 is made up of 17 amino acids. CDR3 coding DNA: TGTGCCAGCAGCCCCGGGGGTAGCGGCTTCGGAGGGGAGACCCAGTACTTC. This encodes CASSPGGSGFGGETQYF.

This chain links TRBV5-4 with TRBJ2-7; a weak D match, TRBD1 (7 bases). The CDR3 has 13 amino acids. CDR1 and CDR2 (germline): SGHNT, YYREEE (reference sequence). V was pared by 3 bases and J by 4 bases, with 11 bases between. DNA of the CDR3: TGTGCCAGCAGCTCTCCAGGGGGGTACGAGCAGTACTTC. Translated: CASSSPGGYEQYF.

J is TRBJ1-1 and V is TRBV7-8, with D perhaps matching TRBD1 (5 bases). Germline assignment: CDR1 SGHVS and CDR2 FQNEAQ. There are 14 residues in the CDR3. V was pared by 1 base and J by 1 base, with 7 bases between. The CDR3 sequence: CASSLGTRNTEAFF. CDR3 nucleotides: TGTGCCAGCAGCTTAGGGACAAGGAACACTGAAGCTTTCTTT.

This clone was seen ten or more times. Other DNA sequences within the sample encode an identical CDR3. V and J are TRBV7-9 and TRBJ1-5; no reliable D call. With 3 bases removed from V and 2 bases from J, the gap between germline ends came to 2 bases. From germline, CDR1 is SEHNR and CDR2 FQNEAQ (reference sequence). The CDR3 runs to 12 residues. The CDR3 loop reads CASSLGNQPQHF. The CDR3 coding sequence is TGTGCCAGCAGCTTGGGCAATCAGCCCCAGCATTTT.

This clone was counted once. The chain carries TRBV5-6 and TRBJ1-3; D uncertain. The V end was cut by 0 bases, the J end by 1 base, with 14 bases between. CDR1 SGHDT and CDR2 YYEEEE come from the germline V gene. This CDR3 is built from 17 residues. The CDR3 DNA is TGTGCCAGCAGCTTGGGCCCGGGCTACTCTTCTGGAAACACCATATATTTT. Its protein is CASSLGPGYSSGNTIYF.

The V gene is TRBV7-9, the J gene TRBJ2-2; D remains ambiguous. The germline V and J ends were trimmed by 3 bases and 7 bases, with 9 bases remaining between them. The CDR3 length is 13 residues. The V gene's germline CDR1 is SEHNR and CDR2 FQNEAQ (reference sequence). The chain's CDR3 is CASSLVTSGELFF. In DNA form, the CDR3 reads TGTGCCAGCAGCTTGGTAACGAGCGGGGAGCTGTTTTTT.

CDR3 sequence: CASSKEGSSYGYTF. For the CDR3, the DNA is TGTGCCAGCTCAAAGGAGGGTTCAAGCTATGGCTACACCTTC. V gene TRBV6-6 combines with J gene TRBJ1-2; D is unclear. CDR1 is MNHNY, CDR2 SVGAGI, per germline (reference sequence). V lost 8 bases and J lost 4, with 17 bases in between. This CDR3 spans 14 amino acids.

The chain joins TRBV5-1 to TRBJ2-7; 11 bases align to TRBD1. CDR1 SGHRS and CDR2 YFSETQ come from the germline V gene. The J segment lost 4 bases and the V segment lost 4 bases, leaving 7 bases of the junction unmatched. This CDR3 has 15 amino acids. CDR3: CASSMRTGGRYEQYF. The CDR3 DNA is TGCGCCAGCAGCATGCGGACAGGGGGCAGGTACGAGCAGTACTTC.

The rearrangement links TRBV5-1 to TRBJ2-5; the match to TRBD1 covers 9 bases. CDR3 length equals 16 residues. The V gene's germline CDR1 is SGHRS and CDR2 YFSETQ. V lost 3 bases and J lost 2; bases outside the gene matches: 8. CDR3 nucleotide sequence: TGCGCCAGCAGCTATTCTACAGGGACAGGGCAAGAGACCCAGTACTTC. Translated: CASSYSTGTGQETQYF.